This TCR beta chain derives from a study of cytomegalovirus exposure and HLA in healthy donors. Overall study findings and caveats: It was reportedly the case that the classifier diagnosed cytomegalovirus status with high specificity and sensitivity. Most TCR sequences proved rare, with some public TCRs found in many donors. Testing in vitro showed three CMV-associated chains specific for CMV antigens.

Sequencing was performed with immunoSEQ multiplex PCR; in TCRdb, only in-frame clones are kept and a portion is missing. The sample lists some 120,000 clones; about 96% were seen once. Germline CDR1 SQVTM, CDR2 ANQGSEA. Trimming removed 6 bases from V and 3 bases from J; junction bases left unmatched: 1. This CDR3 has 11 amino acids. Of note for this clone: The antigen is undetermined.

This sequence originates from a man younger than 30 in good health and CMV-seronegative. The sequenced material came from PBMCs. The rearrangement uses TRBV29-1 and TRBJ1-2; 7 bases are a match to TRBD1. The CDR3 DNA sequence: TGCAGCGTCACAGGGGACTATGGCTACACCTTC. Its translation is CSVTGDYGYTF.